This T cell receptor (beta chain) comes out of a study of T cell changes during pregnancy in multiple sclerosis. The assay was immunoSEQ multiplex PCR, and TCRdb's table has in-frame clones only and misses some. Of 70,000 to 95,000 clones listed, approximately 90% are singletons. The clonotype originates from a female donor in good health, enrolled as a control in a pregnancy study. Sample: peripheral blood, taken in the second trimester of pregnancy.

The CDR3 nucleotides read TGTGCCAGCAGTTCCATGACAGGGAGAGCCTATGGCTACACCTTC. It codes for CASSSMTGRAYGYTF. V is TRBV6-5 and J is TRBJ1-2; 7 bases map to TRBD1. Germline trimming cut 4 bases from V and 4 bases from J; bases unmatched to any gene: 9. CDR1 and CDR2 from the germline V gene are MNHEY and SVGAGI. The CDR3 spans 15 residues.